This TCR beta chain is from a study of T cell responses to AZD1222 COVID-19 vaccine. Whole-study findings and limits: At baseline, just a handful of AZD1222 recipients tested seropositive. An increase in Spike-specific TCR breadth and depth was observed after two AZD1222 doses.

Repertoires were generated with immunoSEQ multiplex PCR, while TCRdb's copy carries only in-frame clones and drops some. The table has roughly 46,000 clones, about 91% seen once. Trimming took 6 bases from V and 7 from J; bases not matched to a gene: 3. The CDR3 runs to 12 residues. CDR1 and CDR2 from the germline V gene are LGHNA and YNFKEQ. As for this clone: What it binds is not known.

The sequences come from peripheral blood, collected 28 days after the second AZD1222 dose. This chain links TRBV4-2 with TRBJ2-3; 8 positions agree with TRBD2. This TCR derives from an adult who received the AZD1222 COVID-19 vaccine. CDR3 DNA sequence: TGTGCCAGCAGTACTAGCGGTAATACGCAGTATTTT. Protein: CASSTSGNTQYF.